The clone carrying this T cell receptor (beta chain) showed up many times. Time point denoted: newly diagnosed GD, antithyroid drugs for less than 3 months. The TCR library was prepared using RNA isolated from PBMCs. The sample is drawn from a study of regulatory T cells in long-lasting Graves disease. The authors built TCR beta libraries using iRepertoire HTBI primers and Arm-PCR of CDR3 regions. TCRdb fed the multiplex PCR reads into MiXCR, producing one record per CDR3 protein. Among more than 300,000 distinct CDR3 sequences listed, approximately 12% were seen once. Trimming removed 3 bases from V and 8 bases from J, with 12 bases in between. Germline V gives CDR1 KGHDR, CDR2 SFDVKD. This CDR3 comprises 13 residues. The data also belong to a second study, concerning T cells in Graves' hyperthyroidism and ophthalmopathy.

The source material was peripheral blood mononuclear cells (PBMCs), sampled at new diagnosis, from a patient treated with antithyroid drugs. The sequence was obtained from a woman between 18 and 29 years old with Graves disease. The rearrangement links TRBV24-1 to TRBJ1-1; possible D gene TRBD1, 5 bases. CDR3 bases: TGTGCCACCAGTGATGCTGGGGGTCGGGAAGCTTTCTTT. Translating it yields CATSDAGGREAFF.